Listed below are T cell receptor beta chains from one sample, sequenced in a study of cytomegalovirus exposure and HLA in healthy donors. The data were produced by immunoSEQ multiplex PCR, yet TCRdb's version contains in-frame clones alone and is incomplete. The sample lists some 240,000 clones; roughly 91% were seen once. The sequenced material came from PBMCs. Receptors originate from a girl aged 2-10 years in good health and CMV-seronegative. Each CDR3 is given with its conserved first and last residue. The order of the fields is CDR3 DNA, CDR3 protein, clone size, D gene, J gene, V gene. The D gene is left open where the match is weak. Some rows mark clone size as missing; the rest say once, few, many or name a class of expanded clone.

TGTGCCAGCCGATGGGACAGCCCTACAAACTATGGCTACACCTTC | CASRWDSPTNYGYTF | few | TRBD1 | TRBJ1-2 | TRBV2
TGCGCCAGCAGTGGGACAGGTGTCGATCAGCCCCAGCATTTT | CASSGTGVDQPQHF | once | TRBD1 | TRBJ1-5 | TRBV10-2
TGTGCCAGCGTTGTCCCTAGGGGCAAGAACACTGAAGCTTTCTTT | CASVVPRGKNTEAFF | few | . | TRBJ1-1 | TRBV6-6
TGTGCTAGCAGACGAACCGGGACAGGGTTCAACACCGGGGAGCTGTTTTTT | CASRRTGTGFNTGELFF | . | TRBD1 | TRBJ2-2 | TRBV7-7
TGCGCCAGCAGCTTTAGGGGGGGGACCAGCTCCTACGGGCAGTACTTC | CASSFRGGTSSYGQYF | . | . | TRBJ2-7 | TRBV5-1
TGTGCCAGTACCGCAGACAGGGCGAACACTGAAGCTTTCTTT | CASTADRANTEAFF | . | TRBD1 | TRBJ1-1 | TRBV19
TGTGCCAGCAGTGAAGAAACAGGGTATTCACCCCTCCACTTT | CASSEETGYSPLHF | . | . | TRBJ1-6 | TRBV6-1
TGTGCCAGCAGCTTCGGGGTTTACCTCGGGGAGCTGTTTTTT | CASSFGVYLGELFF | . | . | TRBJ2-2 | TRBV11-2
TGCGCCAGCAGCTTGGCGGGGGCCAACGTCCTGACTTTC | CASSLAGANVLTF | . | . | TRBJ2-6 | TRBV5-1
TGTGCCAGCAGTCGCGGGCAGGCCACTGAAGCTTTCTTT | CASSRGQATEAFF | . | . | TRBJ1-1 | TRBV5-6
TGTGCCAGCAGCGGGGGCCGGCGGGAGGGCCTAGGGGATACGCAGTATTTT | CASSGGRREGLGDTQYF | . | TRBD2 | TRBJ2-3 | TRBV7-2
TGTGCCAGCAGTTTATCGTCAGCGGACAGGGTTTCACCCCTCCACTTT | CASSLSSADRVSPLHF | . | TRBD1 | TRBJ1-6 | TRBV27
TGCAGCGTTGATGGCGGTAGGCTCCCACCGAATGAGCAGTTCTTC | CSVDGGRLPPNEQFF | . | . | TRBJ2-1 | TRBV29-1
TGTGCCACCAGCAATTCCGGGACAGGGTCTCGTCCCCTCTATGGCTACACCTTC | CATSNSGTGSRPLYGYTF | . | TRBD1 | TRBJ1-2 | TRBV15
TGTGCCAGCAGCTTAGTGTCTAGCGGGGTTGTCTACAATGAGCAGTTCTTC | CASSLVSSGVVYNEQFF | . | TRBD2 | TRBJ2-1 | TRBV11-2
TGTGCCAGCAGCAGGGCGGGAAATCAGCCCCAGCATTTT | CASSRAGNQPQHF | . | . | TRBJ1-5 | TRBV21-1
TGCGCCAGCAGCTTGGATGGACAGTCTTTCTATGGCTACACCTTC | CASSLDGQSFYGYTF | . | . | TRBJ1-2 | TRBV5-1
TGTGCCACCAGCAGAGCCGACGGGGGGCCCTCCTACGAGCAGTACTTC | CATSRADGGPSYEQYF | few | . | TRBJ2-7 | TRBV15
TGTGCCAGCAGTTTAGGGACAACTAACTATGGCTACACCTTC | CASSLGTTNYGYTF | . | . | TRBJ1-2 | TRBV6-1
TGTGCCAGCAGCCGGCTCGCGGGAGAACACAATGAGCAGTTCTTC | CASSRLAGEHNEQFF | . | TRBD2 | TRBJ2-1 | TRBV7-9
TGTGCCGGCGGACAGGGGCTGAACACTGAAGCTTTCTTT | CAGGQGLNTEAFF | few | TRBD1 | TRBJ1-1 | TRBV6-6
TGTGCCAGCAGGGTCGGCGGTTATGGCTACACCTTC | CASRVGGYGYTF | . | . | TRBJ1-2 | TRBV2
TGTGCCAGCAGCGTAGGTAGCCTTAACCCATCGGGCTACACCTTC | CASSVGSLNPSGYTF | once | . | TRBJ1-2 | TRBV9
TGCGCCAGCAGCCCTCGGCCAGCGGGGGGGGCGAACACCGGGGAGCTGTTTTTT | CASSPRPAGGANTGELFF | . | TRBD2 | TRBJ2-2 | TRBV5-1
TGTGCCTGGAGTCAGGTCGGCACCGGGGAGCTGTTTTTT | CAWSQVGTGELFF | . | . | TRBJ2-2 | TRBV30
TGCGCCAGCAGCGTTACTAGCGGGGGACATCAAGAGACCCAGTACTTC | CASSVTSGGHQETQYF | . | TRBD2 | TRBJ2-5 | TRBV5-1
TGTGCCAGCAGCCCCAACGTGGCGGGCGGCACTGAAGCTTTCTTT | CASSPNVAGGTEAFF | . | . | TRBJ1-1 | TRBV9
TGTGCCAGCAGTTTAACCCGGGATGGGAGTGAAAAACTGTTTTTT | CASSLTRDGSEKLFF | . | . | TRBJ1-4 | TRBV7-8
TGTGCCAGCAGCCACAGGGTTGGGGATCAGCCCCAGCATTTT | CASSHRVGDQPQHF | . | . | TRBJ1-5 | TRBV6-1